This T cell receptor (beta chain) was identified in a study of cytomegalovirus exposure and HLA in healthy donors. Whereas donors were nominally healthy upon sampling, unrecorded immune exposures were probable. This CDR3 is 14 amino acids long. CDR1 MDHEN and CDR2 SYDVKM come from the germline V gene. Trimming took 3 bases from V and 5 from J; bases not matched to a gene: 2. A word on this clone: Distinct nucleotide sequences in the sample also encode this CDR3.

It was with 60 Vbeta and 13 Jbeta primers that the PCR ran. Here immunoSEQ multiplex PCR was the method, and the copy in TCRdb shows in-frame clones only, minus some. The sample lists 35,000 to 40,000 clones, around two thirds occurring once. The sample taken for sequencing was PBMCs. The sequence derives from a man younger than 40 in good health and CMV-seronegative. The rearrangement uses TRBV28 and TRBJ1-2; 11 positions agree with TRBD1. In DNA form, the CDR3 reads TGTGCCAGCAGTTTCGGACAGGGGGCGTATGGCTACACCTTC. Encoded protein: CASSFGQGAYGYTF.